One TCR beta chain is described in this entry. This entry is derived from a study of early T cells in non-severe SARS-CoV-2 infection. In the library, individual cDNA molecules carried attached unique molecular identifiers. TCRdb processed the 5' RACE reads anew with MiXCR; each CDR3 protein has one entry. The sample has 75,000 to 100,000 distinct CDR3 sequences; roughly 14% are singletons. This receptor was identified in an adult who was a healthcare worker with PCR-confirmed SARS-CoV-2 infection or an uninfected control (not recorded which). The sequenced material came from whole blood.

This CDR3 is CASRAGGELFF. The CDR3, as DNA: TGCGCCAGCCGAGCGGGAGGGGAGCTGTTTTTT. The V call is TRBV10-2, the J call TRBJ2-2; 7 bases align to TRBD2. The CDR3 totals 11 residues. The V and J ends lost 8 bases and 8 bases, in that order; junction bases with no gene match: 2. Germline loops: CDR1 WSHSY, CDR2 SAAADI.